The present entry profiles one T cell receptor beta chain with its context. The time point was: time of PML onset. The data were obtained in a study of multiple sclerosis patients with progressive multifocal leukoencephalopathy. Sequencing was at survey level. Synthetic inline TR CDR3 controls covering all V-J pairings were spiked into each PCR. Clones were read by immunoSEQ multiplex PCR, and TCRdb kept only the in-frame ones, dropping some. Seen here are more than 30,000 clones, roughly 87% observed once, and the top ten hold less than 7.5%. The sequencing used PBMCs, collected from a patient treated with natalizumab. The origin of this receptor is a woman in her thirties or forties with progressive multifocal leukoencephalopathy.

The CDR3 here is CASSLRISGELFF. In nucleotides, the CDR3 is TGTGCCAGCAGCCTCCGTATATCCGGGGAGCTGTTTTTT. The V call is TRBV14, the J call TRBJ2-2, with D unclear. CDR1 is SGHDN and CDR2 is FVKESK in the germline V gene. This CDR3 is built from 13 residues. Trimming stripped 4 bases from V and 6 bases from J, with 9 bases between.